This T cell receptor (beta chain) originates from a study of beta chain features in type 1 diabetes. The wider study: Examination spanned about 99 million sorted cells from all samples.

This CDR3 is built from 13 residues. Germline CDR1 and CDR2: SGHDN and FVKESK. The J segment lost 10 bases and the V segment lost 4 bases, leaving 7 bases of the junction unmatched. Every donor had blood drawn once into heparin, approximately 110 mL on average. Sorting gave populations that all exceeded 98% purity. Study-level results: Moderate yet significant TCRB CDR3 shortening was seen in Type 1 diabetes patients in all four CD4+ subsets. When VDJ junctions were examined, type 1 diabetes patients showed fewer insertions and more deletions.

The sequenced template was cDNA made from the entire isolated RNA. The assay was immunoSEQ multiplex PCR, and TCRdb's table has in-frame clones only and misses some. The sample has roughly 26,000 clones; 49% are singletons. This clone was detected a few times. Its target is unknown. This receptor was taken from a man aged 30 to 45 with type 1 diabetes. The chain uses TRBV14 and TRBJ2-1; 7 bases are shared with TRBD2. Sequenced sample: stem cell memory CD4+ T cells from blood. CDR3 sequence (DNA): TGTGCCAGCAGCCCCATGAGGGAGGGCGAGCAGTTCTTC. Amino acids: CASSPMREGEQFF.